One sample yielded the 16 T cell receptor beta chains listed below, sequenced in a study of blood T cell repertoires in COVID-19. Using immunoSEQ multiplex PCR, the repertoire was profiled, and TCRdb retains in-frame clones only, with some absent. The sample consists of around 300,000 clones, approximately 87% of them appearing once. What was sequenced was peripheral blood. These receptors were obtained from a woman between 50 and 59 years old with active or convalescent COVID-19.

The rearrangement links TRBV29-1 to TRBJ2-7; 10 nucleotides match TRBD1. Germline CDR1 SQVTM, CDR2 ANQGSEA. The CDR3 consists of 12 residues. J was trimmed by 5 bases and V by 6 bases; bases with no gene match: 4. CDR3 sequence reads: CSVRGQGDEQYF. The DNA of the CDR3 is TGCAGCGTCCGTGGACAGGGGGACGAGCAGTACTTC.

The chain uses TRBV5-4 and TRBJ1-1; 7 bases match TRBD1. Germline loops: CDR1 SGHNT, CDR2 YYREEE (reference sequence). Losses at the gene ends were 4 bases for V and 0 bases for J; bases not matched to a gene: 6. This CDR3 comprises 15 residues. DNA of the CDR3: TGTGCCAGCAGCCGAGGGGGACAGTTGAACACTGAAGCTTTCTTT. It yields the protein CASSRGGQLNTEAFF.

The chain carries TRBV3-1 (or the pseudogene TRBV3-2) and TRBJ2-1; 12 bases fit TRBD2. The V segment lost 4 bases and the J segment 6 bases; nucleotides outside the gene matches: 16. The CDR3 is 19 residues long. CDR1 and CDR2 from the germline V gene are LGHDT and YNNKEL (reference sequence). CDR3 loop: CASSLQLRQRTSGTNEQFF. In DNA form, the CDR3 reads TGTGCCAGCAGCCTTCAATTGCGACAAAGGACTAGCGGGACCAATGAGCAGTTCTTC.

The chain has TRBV18 and TRBJ2-7; 8 nucleotides agree with TRBD1. This CDR3 has 15 residues. Germline CDR1 KGHSH, CDR2 LQKENI. V lost 2 bases to trimming and J lost 0 bases; unmatched junction nucleotides: 3. The CDR3 DNA reads TGTGCCAGCTCACCAAAAACAGGGGGCTCCTACGAGCAGTACTTC. Protein: CASSPKTGGSYEQYF. The full variable domain, its missing parts supplied by reference TRBV18 and TRBJ2-7, is NAGVMQNPRHLVRRRGQEARLRCSPMKGHSHVYWYRQLPEEGLKFMVYLQKENIIDESGMPKERFSAEFPKEGPSILRIQQVVRGDSAAYFCASSPKTGGSYEQYFGPGTRLTVT.

The V call is TRBV10-3, the J call TRBJ2-7; D might be TRBD1 (5 bases). V lost 3 bases to trimming and J lost 1 base, with 13 bases between them. The V gene's germline CDR1 is ENHRY and CDR2 SYGVKD. The CDR3 contains 15 residues. CDR3 sequence: CAISDPLTVSYEQYF. CDR3 sequence (DNA): TGTGCCATCAGTGACCCTCTGACAGTATCCTACGAGCAGTACTTC.

The chain joins TRBV6-2 or TRBV6-3 to TRBJ1-1, with D possibly being TRBD1 (5 bases). CDR3 length equals 12 residues. Germline lookup yields CDR1 MNHEY and CDR2 SVGEGT. Trimming took off 5 bases at V and 8 bases at J, with 12 bases between the two ends. The CDR3 protein is CASSNPRAEAFF. The CDR3 bases are TGTGCCAGCAGTAATCCCAGGGCAGAAGCTTTCTTT.

The rearrangement uses TRBV19 and TRBJ1-3, with 10 bases lining up with TRBD1. This CDR3 region has 13 residues. Trimming cost V 8 bases and J 2 bases; bases outside gene matches: 0. The germline V gene has CDR1 LNHDA and CDR2 SQIVND (reference sequence). The CDR3 region has the DNA TGTGCCAGTGGGACAGGGGCTGGAAACACCATATATTTT. The encoded protein is CASGTGAGNTIYF.

The rearrangement joins TRBV12-3 or TRBV12-4 to TRBJ2-7, with D perhaps TRBD2 (5 bases). V was shortened by 3 bases and J by 3 bases, with 9 bases between the two germline ends. This CDR3 spans 13 amino acids. The CDR3 protein is CASSFDRDYEQYF. CDR3 nucleotide sequence: TGTGCCAGCAGTTTTGACCGGGACTACGAGCAGTACTTC.

This chain uses TRBV6-5 with TRBJ1-1, with a possible D match to TRBD1 (5 bases). The germline V gene encodes CDR1 MNHEY and CDR2 SVGAGI. This CDR3 contains 14 residues. Trimming removed 0 bases at V and 11 bases at J, with 16 bases between. CDR3 sequence reads: CASSYSTGVMEAFF. Here the CDR3 DNA reads TGTGCCAGCAGTTACTCGACGGGGGTCATGGAGGCTTTCTTT.

The chain uses TRBV27 and TRBJ2-2; 7 bases are shared with TRBD1. CDR1 and CDR2 (germline): MNHEY, SMNVEV (reference sequence). J lost 3 bases, V lost 2 bases, and 6 bases had no gene match. The CDR3 extends over 16 amino acids. The CDR3 bases are TGTGCCAGCAGTTTACAAGGGGGCAAGCACACCGGGGAGCTGTTTTTT. Translation: CASSLQGGKHTGELFF.

This rearrangement joins TRBV19 to TRBJ1-1; no reliable D call. Germline CDR1 reads LNHDA; CDR2 reads SQIVND (reference sequence). The CDR3 has 14 residues. Trimming shortened V by 3 bases and J by 0 bases, and 8 bases separated the two germline ends. CDR3 protein: CASSIARMNTEAFF. The CDR3 DNA reads as TGTGCCAGTAGTATTGCCAGAATGAACACTGAAGCTTTCTTT.

The rearrangement joins TRBV5-5 to TRBJ1-6; D may be TRBD1 (6 bases). The ends were cut back, 4 bases at V and 7 bases at J, with 12 bases in the middle. Germline CDR1 and CDR2: SGHKS and YYEKEE (reference sequence). The CDR3 runs 14 residues. CDR3 in amino acids: CASSAGQLNSPLHF. The CDR3 coding sequence is TGTGCCAGCAGCGCTGGACAGTTGAATTCACCCCTCCACTTT.

This clone was seen once. Other DNA sequences of this sample code for an identical CDR3. This sequence joins TRBV7-2 and TRBJ1-1, with 9 bases lining up with TRBD1. The CDR3 is 13 amino acids. V shed 4 bases and J 5 bases; nucleotides not matched to a gene: 2. Per germline, CDR1 SGHTA and CDR2 FQGNSA. The CDR3 DNA reads TGTGCCAGCAGCTCGGACAGGGGAACTGAAGCTTTCTTT. It specifies CASSSDRGTEAFF.

The chain couples TRBV10-3 to TRBJ1-5, with D possibly being TRBD1 (5 bases). Trimming left V 10 bases short and J 5 bases short, with 18 bases between. The CDR3 contains 14 residues. Germline V gene lookup returns CDR1 ENHRY and CDR2 SYGVKD. CDR3 sequence: CATSTAGGYQPQHF. Written as DNA, the CDR3 is TGTGCCACCTCGACAGCGGGGGGATATCAGCCCCAGCATTTT.

This chain's CDR3 is CASSHSGGTDTQYF. CDR3 DNA sequence: TGTGCCAGCAGCCATTCCGGGGGCACAGATACGCAGTATTTT. The V call is TRBV5-6, the J call TRBJ2-3, with a tentative D call TRBD2 (5 bases). Germline values: CDR1 SGHDT, CDR2 YYEEEE. The V gene lost 4 bases and the J gene lost 1 base, with 10 bases spanning the gap. This CDR3 is 14 amino acids long.

The chain is built from TRBV19 and TRBJ2-2, with D possibly TRBD2 on 6 matching bases. Germline lookup yields CDR1 LNHDA and CDR2 SQIVND (reference sequence). The CDR3 is 15 amino acids. V lost 6 bases to trimming and J lost 0 bases, with 11 bases between them. CDR3 protein: CASRGGLSNTGELFF. The CDR3 DNA reads TGTGCCAGTAGGGGAGGACTCTCGAACACCGGGGAGCTGTTTTTT.